These 24 T cell receptor beta chains share one sample of origin, sequenced in a study of T cells in Graves' hyperthyroidism and ophthalmopathy. Template material for amplifying TCR beta CDR3 regions consisted of RNA transcripts. The HTBI primer set was used in a first-round RT-PCR of the TCR CDR3. TCRdb redid the calling of the multiplex PCR reads with MiXCR, one entry per CDR3 protein. In the table there are fewer than 650,000 distinct CDR3 sequences, 13% to 15% of which are singletons. The source material was blood. These receptors originate from a woman between 40 and 50 years old with Graves' hyperthyroidism.

CDR3 loop: CASSIPTGTSLGYTF. In DNA form, the CDR3 reads TGTGCCAGCAGCATACCGACAGGGACGAGTTTAGGCTACACCTTC. This chain joins TRBV5-6 and TRBJ1-2; TRBD1 aligns across 7 bases. This CDR3 region has 15 residues. Per germline, CDR1 SGHDT and CDR2 YYEEEE. V lost 4 bases to trimming and J lost 8 bases; unmatched junction nucleotides: 14.

The chain has TRBV10-3 and TRBJ2-3; D not resolved. V was clipped by 4 bases and J by 2 bases, with 13 bases between them. From germline, CDR1 is ENHRY and CDR2 SYGVKD. The CDR3 runs 15 residues. In DNA, the CDR3 is TGTGCCATCAGTGCCCCCGAATTAACCACAGATACGCAGTATTTT. As protein: CAISAPELTTDTQYF.

There are a few counts of this clonotype. The genes are TRBV19 and TRBJ2-7; D gene ambiguous. V shed 6 bases and J shed 3 bases, with 9 bases lying between them. CDR1 and CDR2 (germline): LNHDA, SQIVND (reference sequence). The CDR3 contains 12 residues. The CDR3 bases are TGTGCCAGTAGCGTTTCCGGCTACGAGCAGTACTTC. The encoded protein is CASSVSGYEQYF.

In its sample, this clonotype was seen a few times. This chain uses TRBV5-1 with TRBJ1-5; TRBD1 agrees at 7 bases. Germline CDR1 reads SGHRS; CDR2 reads YFSETQ. Unmatched junction bases numbered 4, after V lost 4 bases and J lost 3 bases. The CDR3 is made up of 14 amino acids. The CDR3 loop is CASSAGQVNQPQHF. The DNA for the CDR3 is TGCGCCAGCAGCGCCGGACAGGTCAATCAGCCCCAGCATTTT.

The V call is TRBV15, the J call TRBJ1-4, with 7 positions matching TRBD1. Germline-derived CDR1 and CDR2 are LNHNV and YYDKDF (reference sequence). This CDR3 has 16 residues. The V gene end was trimmed by 1 base and the J gene end by 3 bases; junction bases not matched to a gene: 5. CDR3 nucleotide sequence: TGTGCCACCAGCAGAGCGGGACAGCGATCTAATGAAAAACTGTTTTTT. Protein product: CATSRAGQRSNEKLFF.

The chain joins TRBV10-1 to TRBJ1-1, with D perhaps matching TRBD1 (6 bases). CDR1 is WNHNN, CDR2 SYGVQD, per germline (reference sequence). There are 14 residues in the CDR3. V shed 5 bases and J shed 4 bases, with 14 bases lying between them. The DNA of the CDR3 is TGCGCCAGCAGTACAGGGTTGGGTAGCACTGAAGCTTTCTTT. This sequence encodes CASSTGLGSTEAFF.

This clonotype appeared many times. The rearrangement uses TRBV20-1 and TRBJ2-1; D unclear. V was pared by 1 base and J by 5 bases, with 12 bases between. This CDR3 spans 14 amino acids. Germline lookup yields CDR1 DFQATT and CDR2 SNEGSKA (reference sequence). For the CDR3, the DNA is TGCAGTGCTAGAGGCACCCTAAGAAACAATGAGCAGTTCTTC. Translating it yields CSARGTLRNNEQFF.

The sample holds many counts of this clonotype. The chain recombines TRBV12-3 or TRBV12-4 with TRBJ2-7; D remains unclear. The germline V and J ends were trimmed by 7 bases and 5 bases, with 9 bases remaining between them. This CDR3 comprises 11 residues. The CDR3 DNA sequence: TGTGCCAGCACCTCCGCCCACGAGCAGTACTTC. The encoded protein is CASTSAHEQYF.

In this sample, this clonotype turned up many times. V and J are TRBV11-2 and TRBJ1-1; no firm D call. Trimming pared 1 base from V and 2 bases from J, leaving 5 bases between. Per the germline V gene, CDR1 is SGHAT and CDR2 is FQNNGV. The CDR3 is 13 residues long. In nucleotides, the CDR3 is TGTGCCAGCAGCTTAGTCGTTAACACTGAAGCTTTCTTT. Protein product: CASSLVVNTEAFF.

The sample holds a few counts of this clonotype. A much bigger clone sits one base away, suggesting this may be a read error. The chain links TRBV28 to TRBJ2-6, with D possibly TRBD1 on 5 matching bases. There are 15 residues in the CDR3. CDR1 and CDR2 from the germline V gene are MDHEN and SYDVKM. The CDR3 is CASRPEGKGANVQTF. The CDR3 bases are TGTGCCAGCAGACCAGAAGGGAAAGGGGCCAACGTCCAGACTTTC.

At least ten counts were recorded for this clonotype. The chain links TRBV7-3 to TRBJ2-1; 7 bases line up with TRBD2. Germline assignment: CDR1 SGHTA and CDR2 FQGTGA. V lost 1 base, J lost 5 bases, and 11 bases stayed unmatched. This CDR3 contains 17 residues. For the CDR3, the DNA is TGTGCCAGCAGCTTAAGGGTGGGGGGGATGATCGACAATGAGCAGTTCTTC. Residues: CASSLRVGGMIDNEQFF.

This chain joins TRBV27 and TRBJ2-1; D gene uncertain. Germline V gives CDR1 MNHEY, CDR2 SMNVEV (reference sequence). The CDR3 extends over 11 amino acids. V dropped 8 bases and J dropped 10 bases, with 12 bases sitting between them. The CDR3 coding sequence is TGTGCCAGCGGCCCCCCACACGAGCAGTTCTTC. Amino acids: CASGPPHEQFF.

As DNA, the CDR3 is TGTGCCAGCTCATCACTAGCGGGCCAGAACAATGAGCAGTTCTTC. Translating it yields CASSSLAGQNNEQFF. The rearrangement links TRBV18 to TRBJ2-1; 9 nucleotides agree with TRBD2. Germline V lookup: CDR1 KGHSH, CDR2 LQKENI. The J segment lost 5 bases and the V segment lost 5 bases, leaving 7 bases of the junction unmatched. This CDR3 has 15 residues.

The sample holds many counts of this clonotype. The V gene is TRBV2, the J gene TRBJ2-7, with 8 bases fitting TRBD2. There are 15 residues in the CDR3. CDR1 and CDR2 (germline): SNHLY, FYNNEI. The V gene end was trimmed by 6 bases and the J gene end by 6 bases; junction bases not matched to a gene: 13. The CDR3 nucleotides are TGTGCCAGCAGCGGAGATCCAGGACTAGCAGGCGAGCAGTACTTC. It specifies CASSGDPGLAGEQYF.

This clonotype has more than one count but fewer than ten. The J gene is TRBJ2-3, the V gene TRBV6-6, with 7 nucleotides matching TRBD2. The J segment lost 5 bases and the V segment lost 2 bases, leaving 4 bases of the junction unmatched. CDR1 and CDR2 (germline): MNHNY, SVGAGI (reference sequence). The CDR3 runs 14 residues. The CDR3 region has the DNA TGTGCCAGCAGTTACCGGACTAGAGGAGATACGCAGTATTTT. Encoded protein: CASSYRTRGDTQYF.

This clonotype was seen ten or more times. The chain couples TRBV28 to TRBJ2-7; D gene unclear. From germline, CDR1 is MDHEN and CDR2 SYDVKM. The CDR3 sequence is 12 residues long. Trimming took off 2 bases at V and 9 bases at J, with 11 bases between the two ends. The CDR3 sequence is CASSLRTVGQYF. Here the CDR3 DNA reads TGTGCCAGCAGTTTACGAACGGTTGGGCAGTACTTC.

In the case of this clonotype: A much larger clone differs from this one at a single base, so this may be a read error. The chain carries TRBV7-2 and TRBJ2-1, with 15 positions matching TRBD2. The germline CDR1 and CDR2 sequences are SGHTA and FQGNSA. The J segment lost 9 bases and the V segment lost 5 bases, leaving 5 bases of the junction unmatched. CDR3 size: 15 residues. Here the CDR3 reads CASSRGLAGGAEQFF. The CDR3 DNA reads TGTGCCAGCAGCCGGGGACTAGCGGGAGGCGCTGAGCAGTTCTTC.

In its sample, this clonotype was seen many times. The J gene is TRBJ2-7, the V gene TRBV28; D is perhaps TRBD1 (5 bases). The germline V gene has CDR1 MDHEN and CDR2 SYDVKM. The CDR3 consists of 14 residues. Trimming cost V 2 bases and J 4 bases, with 12 bases left between them. In DNA, the CDR3 is TGTGCCAGCAGTTTACAGGGTCGGATTTACGAGCAGTACTTC. Translated, it gives CASSLQGRIYEQYF.

V usage is TRBV18 and J usage is TRBJ1-1, with a tentative D call TRBD1 (6 bases). This CDR3 is built from 16 residues. The V gene's germline CDR1 is KGHSH and CDR2 LQKENI. Trimming removed 4 bases at V and 4 bases at J, with 19 bases between. As DNA, the CDR3 is TGTGCCAGCTCACGAGATGAGGGACACAGTGGCACTGAAGCTTTCTTT. Amino acid sequence: CASSRDEGHSGTEAFF.

In its sample, this clonotype was seen many times. CDR3 in DNA: TGCGCCAGCAGCCCTTGGGTGGGCAATCAGCCCCAGCATTTT. Translation: CASSPWVGNQPQHF. The chain joins TRBV5-1 to TRBJ1-5; D is unresolved. Germline-derived CDR1 and CDR2 are SGHRS and YFSETQ. The CDR3 sequence is 14 residues long. Trimming cost V 4 bases and J 2 bases, with 10 bases left between them.

This clonotype appeared many times. The chain joins TRBV28 to TRBJ1-2; a weak D match, TRBD1 (5 bases). This CDR3 has 14 residues. Trimming took 1 base from V and 2 from J, leaving 8 bases between them. Germline CDR1 reads MDHEN; CDR2 reads SYDVKM. Here the CDR3 reads CASSLFGGNYGYTF. The CDR3 nucleotides are TGTGCCAGCAGTTTATTTGGGGGGAACTATGGCTACACCTTC.

There are many counts of this clonotype. The V gene is TRBV7-9, the J gene TRBJ2-7; 9 bases match TRBD1. The V gene end was trimmed by 5 bases and the J gene end by 2 bases; junction bases not matched to a gene: 13. The germline gives CDR1 SEHNR, CDR2 FQNEAQ (reference sequence). The CDR3 consists of 17 residues. CDR3 in amino acids: CASSPQVPGQGPYEQYF. The CDR3 DNA is TGTGCCAGCAGCCCTCAGGTTCCGGGACAGGGTCCCTACGAGCAGTACTTC.

The chain recombines TRBV14 with TRBJ2-1; D unresolved. Trimming shortened V by 2 bases and J by 11 bases, and 13 bases separated the two germline ends. The CDR3 totals 13 residues. CDR1 and CDR2 from the germline V gene are SGHDN and FVKESK. The CDR3 reads CASSQTLVRKQFF. CDR3 DNA sequence: TGTGCCAGCAGCCAAACCCTAGTGCGTAAGCAGTTCTTC.

This clonotype was picked up many times. The rearrangement links TRBV2 to TRBJ1-4; a weak D match, TRBD1 (5 bases). From germline, CDR1 is SNHLY and CDR2 FYNNEI. Trimming shortened V by 9 bases and J by 8 bases, and 13 bases separated the two germline ends. The CDR3 totals 12 residues. CDR3 sequence (DNA): TGTGCCAGTGCCAGGGCGCGCGAAAAACTGTTTTTT. Its protein product is CASARAREKLFF.